The next 10 T cell receptor beta chains were all read from a single sample in a study of blood T cell repertoires in COVID-19 (TCRdb year 2020). Library method: the immunoSEQ multiplex PCR assay. In its TCRdb copy, this immuneACCESS table keeps in-frame sequences only and misses some clones. Where compared with another copy, unresolved V genes explain less than half of these, and the others have no known cause. In all, the sample holds roughly 150,000 clones, and 80% of those were seen once. The ten largest make up around 0.62% of the sample. Sequences were obtained from peripheral blood. The origin of the receptors is a man in his 60s with acute or convalescent COVID-19.

This clone was seen once. The chain employs TRBV19 and TRBJ1-4; D gene unclear. The CDR3 has 14 amino acids. The V end was cut by 5 bases, the J end by 5 bases, with 12 bases between. Germline loops: CDR1 LNHDA, CDR2 SQIVND (reference sequence). The CDR3: CASSPGLLNEKLFF. The CDR3, as DNA: TGTGCCAGTAGTCCCGGACTCCTAAATGAAAAACTGTTTTTT.

The sample holds a few counts of this clone. The chain is built from TRBV2 and TRBJ2-3; tentative D call: TRBD2 (6 bases). The CDR3 spans 16 residues. V gave up 0 bases and J gave up 4 bases, with 14 bases separating them. The V gene's germline CDR1 is SNHLY and CDR2 FYNNEI. CDR3 region: CASSEAPMEGADTQYF. The CDR3 DNA sequence: TGTGCCAGCAGTGAAGCGCCGATGGAGGGAGCAGATACGCAGTATTTT. The entire variable domain, with the rest obtained from reference TRBV2 and TRBJ2-3, is as follows: EPEVTQTPSHQVTQMGQEVILRCVPISNHLYFYWYRQILGQKVEFLVSFYNNEISEKSEIFDDQFSVERPDGSNFTLKIRSTKLEDSAMYFCASSEAPMEGADTQYFGPGTRLTVL.

This clone was observed a single time. The chain joins TRBV12-5 to TRBJ2-1, with D perhaps TRBD2 (5 bases). Germline V lookup: CDR1 LGHNT, CDR2 FRNRAP. V lost 5 bases to trimming and J lost 10 bases, with 15 bases between them. The CDR3 runs 13 residues. The CDR3 bases are TGTGCTAGTGGTCCCGGGGAATGGGGAGAGCAGTTCTTC. Protein sequence: CASGPGEWGEQFF.

V gene TRBV19 combines with J gene TRBJ2-1, with TRBD1 identical over 8 bases. Trimming cost V 5 bases and J 9 bases; bases outside gene matches: 15. Per the germline V gene, CDR1 is LNHDA and CDR2 is SQIVND (reference sequence). The CDR3 is 16 residues long. The CDR3 loop is CASSALQGAGSGEQFF. The DNA of the CDR3 is TGTGCCAGTAGTGCCCTCCAGGGGGCGGGTAGCGGTGAGCAGTTCTTC.

CDR3 loop: CASSSDPGLHARNEQFF. The CDR3 DNA sequence: TGTGCCAGCAGCTCCGATCCGGGACTCCATGCGAGGAATGAGCAGTTCTTC. The chain couples TRBV7-9 to TRBJ2-1, with a possible D match to TRBD2 (6 bases). V lost 4 bases and J lost 7, with 23 bases in between. Germline CDR1 SEHNR, CDR2 FQNEAQ (reference sequence). This CDR3 is built from 17 residues.

This chain uses TRBV12-5 with TRBJ2-5, with 8 bases lining up with TRBD2. The CDR3 has 15 amino acids. The J segment lost 2 bases and the V segment lost 5 bases, leaving 7 bases of the junction unmatched. Looked up from germline, CDR1 is LGHNT and CDR2 is FRNRAP. The CDR3 sequence is CASGPRGGSQETQYF. CDR3 nucleotide sequence: TGTGCTAGTGGTCCCCGGGGGGGGTCGCAAGAGACCCAGTACTTC.

The chain recombines TRBV9 with TRBJ1-5; TRBD1 might be the D (5 bases). The CDR3 runs 14 residues. Germline V gene sequence: CDR1 SGDLS, CDR2 YYNGEE. Trimming cost V 7 bases and J 2 bases, with 13 bases left between them. CDR3 protein: CASGEGVGNQPQHF. The CDR3 DNA is TGTGCCAGCGGGGAAGGGGTAGGCAATCAGCCCCAGCATTTT.

V usage is TRBV24-1 and J usage is TRBJ1-2, with a weak D call TRBD1 (5 bases). Germline V gene data show CDR1 as KGHDR and CDR2 as SFDVKD. Between the trimmed V and J ends, which lost 1 base and 4 bases, there was a span of 12 bases. The CDR3 runs to 15 residues. CDR3 residues: CATSDFPTAIYGYTF. The CDR3 nucleotides read TGTGCCACCAGTGATTTCCCGACAGCTATCTATGGCTACACCTTC.

This sequence joins TRBV6-5 and TRBJ1-2, with 7 bases identical to TRBD1. Germline CDR1 and CDR2: MNHEY and SVGAGI. The length of the CDR3 is 15 residues. V shed 6 bases, J shed 7 bases, and the junction held 14 bases outside the gene matches. The DNA for the CDR3 is TGTGCCAGCAGCTCAGACAGGGCGGTCGCGGGTGGCTACACCTTC. Amino acids: CASSSDRAVAGGYTF.

The chain employs TRBV10-2 and TRBJ2-6; D not certain. V gave up 11 bases and J gave up 5 bases, with 7 bases separating them. Germline V gene sequence: CDR1 WSHSY, CDR2 SAAADI. The CDR3 has 11 residues. The CDR3: CAGLRANVLTF. In DNA, the CDR3 is TGCGCCGGCCTGAGGGCCAACGTCCTGACTTTC.